Listed here are 10 T cell receptor beta chains from one sample, sequenced in a study of cytomegalovirus exposure and HLA in healthy donors. Primers for the PCR totalled 60 Vbeta and 13 Jbeta. The table came from immunoSEQ multiplex PCR; TCRdb's copy has only in-frame clones and leaves some out. This table has about 120,000 clones, approximately 69% appearing once. Sequenced input: PBMCs. The receptor set was obtained from a man aged 40-55 years in good health and CMV-seropositive.

V gene TRBV7-3 combines with J gene TRBJ2-3, with 12 bases lining up with TRBD2. The CDR3 length is 17 residues. V lost 4 bases to trimming and J lost 1 base; unmatched junction nucleotides: 6. Germline V lookup: CDR1 SGHTA, CDR2 FQGTGA. The CDR3 nucleotides are TGTGCCAGCAGCTCACGACTAGCGGGAGTTGGCACAGATACGCAGTATTTT. It specifies CASSSRLAGVGTDTQYF.

With regard to this clone: Within the sample, other DNA sequences also encode this same CDR3. This chain joins TRBV11-3 and TRBJ1-1; D is perhaps TRBD1 (5 bases). Germline loops: CDR1 SGHNT, CDR2 YENEEA. The CDR3 extends over 13 amino acids. V lost 8 bases and J 1 base, leaving 11 bases between the germline ends. CDR3 sequence (DNA): TGTGCCAGCTCTTGGGGGGGGAACACTGAAGCTTTCTTT. Its translation: CASSWGGNTEAFF.

The V and J genes are TRBV11-2 and TRBJ1-4; a weak D match, TRBD1 (6 bases). Per the germline V gene, CDR1 is SGHAT and CDR2 is FQNNGV. The CDR3 length is 17 residues. Trimming removed 0 bases from V and 7 bases from J, with 18 bases in between. As DNA, the CDR3 is TGTGCCAGCAGCTTAGATTTGCAGGGGCCGATTATTGAAAAACTGTTTTTT. As protein: CASSLDLQGPIIEKLFF.

This clone was seen a handful of times. The genes are TRBV19 and TRBJ2-2, with D possibly matching TRBD1 (5 bases). V lost 7 bases to trimming and J lost 4 bases, with 10 bases between them. CDR1 and CDR2 from the germline V gene are LNHDA and SQIVND (reference sequence). The CDR3 sequence is 13 residues long. CDR3 in amino acids: CASTLRGTGELFF. CDR3 in DNA: TGTGCCAGTACCCTTAGGGGCACCGGGGAGCTGTTTTTT.

The CDR3 nucleotides are TGTGCCAGCAGCTTAGCGCCGGGGGACAGGCCTCACACTGAAGCTTTCTTT. Translation gives CASSLAPGDRPHTEAFF. This rearrangement joins TRBV7-6 to TRBJ1-1; 8 bases are shared with TRBD1. The germline CDR1 and CDR2 sequences are SGHVS and FNYEAQ. Trimming cost V 0 bases and J 3 bases; bases outside gene matches: 9. The CDR3 runs 17 residues.

This chain links TRBV6-5 with TRBJ2-2; 8 positions match TRBD2. J was trimmed by 0 bases and V by 4 bases; bases with no gene match: 4. CDR3 length: 16 amino acids. Germline V lookup: CDR1 MNHEY, CDR2 SVGAGI. The CDR3, as DNA: TGTGCCAGCAGTTCCCTTAGCGGGGCGAACACCGGGGAGCTGTTTTTT. This codes for CASSSLSGANTGELFF.

This clone was counted a few times. This chain uses TRBV7-2 with TRBJ2-2; 8 bases align to TRBD2. With V trimmed by 1 base and J by 4 bases, 2 bases remained unmatched. Germline V gene sequence: CDR1 SGHTA, CDR2 FQGNSA. The CDR3 loop spans 15 amino acids. The CDR3 region is CASSLVGGGTGELFF. CDR3 nucleotides: TGTGCCAGCAGCTTAGTCGGGGGGGGCACCGGGGAGCTGTTTTTT.

J is TRBJ2-1 and V is TRBV7-9; D might be TRBD2 (6 bases). The CDR3 extends over 14 amino acids. Germline values: CDR1 SEHNR, CDR2 FQNEAQ (reference sequence). Trimming took 3 bases from V and 6 from J, leaving 12 bases between them. CDR3 protein: CASSFGSGGNEQFF. DNA of the CDR3: TGTGCCAGCAGCTTTGGTTCCGGGGGCAATGAGCAGTTCTTC.

This clone came up a few times. The V call is TRBV19, the J call TRBJ1-1, with D unresolved. V was clipped by 4 bases and J by 1 base, with 7 bases between them. This CDR3 has 13 amino acids. Germline CDR1 reads LNHDA; CDR2 reads SQIVND (reference sequence). The CDR3: CASSTGQNTEAFF. The CDR3 DNA follows: TGTGCCAGTAGTACAGGTCAGAACACTGAAGCTTTCTTT.

The V gene is TRBV7-9, the J gene TRBJ1-1; D gene uncertain. Germline V gives CDR1 SEHNR, CDR2 FQNEAQ (reference sequence). V was trimmed by 3 bases and J by 6 bases, leaving 17 bases between them. This CDR3 is built from 15 residues. This CDR3 is CASSLGMGRRAEAFF. For the CDR3, the DNA is TGTGCCAGCAGCTTGGGTATGGGGAGGAGGGCTGAAGCTTTCTTT.